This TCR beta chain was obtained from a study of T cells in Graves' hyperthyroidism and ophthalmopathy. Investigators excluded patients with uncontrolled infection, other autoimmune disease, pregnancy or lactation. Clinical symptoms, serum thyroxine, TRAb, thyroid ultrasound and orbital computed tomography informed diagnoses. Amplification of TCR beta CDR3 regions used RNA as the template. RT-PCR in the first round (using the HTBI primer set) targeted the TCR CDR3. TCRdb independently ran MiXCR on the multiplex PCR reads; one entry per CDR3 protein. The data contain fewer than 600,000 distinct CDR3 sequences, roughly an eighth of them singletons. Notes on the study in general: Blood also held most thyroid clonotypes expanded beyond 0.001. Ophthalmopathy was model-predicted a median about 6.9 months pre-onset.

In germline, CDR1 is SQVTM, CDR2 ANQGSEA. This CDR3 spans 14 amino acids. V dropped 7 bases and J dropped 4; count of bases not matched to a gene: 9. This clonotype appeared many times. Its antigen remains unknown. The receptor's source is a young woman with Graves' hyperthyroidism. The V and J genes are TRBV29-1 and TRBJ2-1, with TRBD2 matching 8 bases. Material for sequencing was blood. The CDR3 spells CSATGGRTYNEQFF. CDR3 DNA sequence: TGCAGCGCCACAGGCGGGAGGACTTACAATGAGCAGTTCTTC.